This T cell receptor beta chain was obtained from a study of shared T cell receptors in the human thymus. Germline V CDR1 and CDR2: MNHEY, SMNVEV (reference sequence). This CDR3 has 14 amino acids. V trimming: 5 bases; J trimming: 7 bases; junction bases outside the gene matches: 6. Repertoires were generated with immunoSEQ multiplex PCR, while TCRdb's copy carries only in-frame clones and drops some. The sample consists of hundreds of thousands of clones, just under 95% of them appearing once. Sequenced material: thymocytes. This chain uses TRBV27 with TRBJ1-2; 11 nucleotides line up with TRBD1. The sequence was collected from a human donor. The CDR3 nucleotides are TGTGCCAGCAGTGCTGGACAGGGGGCGTTTGGCTACACCTTC. It codes for CASSAGQGAFGYTF.